The subject of this entry is one T cell receptor beta chain. Its antigen is as yet unknown. The CDR3 totals 17 residues. Germline V gene sequence: CDR1 SNHLY, CDR2 FYNNEI. V was clipped by 0 bases and J by 0 bases, with 12 bases between them. The sample belongs to a study of CD8 T cells in ankylosing spondylitis. Study-wide results and limits: Several highly homologous variants made up a TCR beta motif, and this motif appeared characteristic of ankylosing spondylitis blood. Researchers reportedly found disease-linked clones significantly enriched in matched ankylosing spondylitis synovial fluid. Certain motif variants had earlier appeared in reactive arthritis synovial fluid and blood.

Library preparation for TCR beta used quantitative 5'-RACE with molecular barcodes. TCRdb used MiXCR to reprocess the 5' RACE reads, holding one entry per CDR3 protein. The table includes 250,000 or so distinct CDR3 sequences, 20% to 30% detected once. The rearrangement links TRBV2 to TRBJ1-3; D perhaps matches TRBD1 (6 bases). Sequenced input: blood, either unsorted or a sorted T cell fraction (not recorded which). This TCR was sampled from a male donor with ankylosing spondylitis or in good health (not recorded which). The CDR3 protein is CASSEAQGGGSGNTIYF. CDR3 nucleotide sequence: TGTGCCAGCAGTGAAGCACAAGGGGGAGGCTCTGGAAACACCATATATTTT.